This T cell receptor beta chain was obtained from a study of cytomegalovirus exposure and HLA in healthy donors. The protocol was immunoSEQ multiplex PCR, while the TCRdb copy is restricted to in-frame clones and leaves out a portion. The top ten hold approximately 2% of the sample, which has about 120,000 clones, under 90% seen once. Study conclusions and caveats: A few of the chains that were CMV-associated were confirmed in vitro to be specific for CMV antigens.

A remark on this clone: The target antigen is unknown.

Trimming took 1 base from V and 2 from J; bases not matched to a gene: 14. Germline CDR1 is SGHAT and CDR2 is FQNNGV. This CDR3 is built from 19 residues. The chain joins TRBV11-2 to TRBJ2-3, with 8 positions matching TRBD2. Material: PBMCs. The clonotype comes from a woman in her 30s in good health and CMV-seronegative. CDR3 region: CASSLVPPSAGGPTDTQYF. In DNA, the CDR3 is TGTGCCAGCAGCTTAGTCCCCCCGTCGGCGGGGGGCCCCACAGATACGCAGTATTTT.